This T cell receptor (beta chain) appears in the sequencing data of a study of blood T cell repertoires in COVID-19. Participants were aged about 18 to 100 years from 24 US areas. Cohort 3 donors were reported recovered after two negative PCRs, clearance, or symptom resolution. This CDR3 has 16 amino acids. In germline, CDR1 is SGHDT, CDR2 YYEEEE. V lost 3 bases and J 0 bases, leaving 12 bases between the germline ends. Produced via immunoSEQ multiplex PCR; TCRdb's table is partial and in-frame only. The sample consists of 250,000 to 300,000 clones, approximately 83% of them appearing once. This chain uses TRBV5-6 with TRBJ2-2; a possible D gene is TRBD2 (6 bases). Sequencing used PBMCs or T cells enriched from blood (not recorded which). This receptor was taken from a woman aged 50 to 60 who had recovered from COVID-19. The CDR3: CASSWGDGANTGELFF. The CDR3 bases are TGTGCCAGCAGCTGGGGGGACGGCGCGAACACCGGGGAGCTGTTTTTT. Looking up the rest from reference TRBV5-6 and TRBJ2-2 gives the full variable domain: DAGVTQSPTHLIKTRGQQVTLRCSPKSGHDTVSWYQQALGQGPQFIFQYYEEEERQRGNFPDRFSGHQFPNYSSELNVNALLLGDSALYLCASSWGDGANTGELFFGEGSRLTVL.